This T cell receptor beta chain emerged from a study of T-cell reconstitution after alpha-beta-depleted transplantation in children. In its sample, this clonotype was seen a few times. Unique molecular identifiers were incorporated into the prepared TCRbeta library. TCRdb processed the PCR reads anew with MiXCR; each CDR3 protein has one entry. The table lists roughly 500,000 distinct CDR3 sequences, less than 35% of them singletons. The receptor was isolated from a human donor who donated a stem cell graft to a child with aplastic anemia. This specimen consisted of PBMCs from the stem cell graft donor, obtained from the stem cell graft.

The CDR3 sequence: CAWSVRSGYNEQFF. CDR3 bases: TGTGCCTGGAGTGTACGAAGCGGTTACAATGAGCAGTTCTTC. The chain joins TRBV30 to TRBJ2-1, with D perhaps matching TRBD2 (5 bases). Germline CDR1 reads GTSNPN; CDR2 reads SVGIG (reference sequence). V was shortened by 0 bases and J by 4 bases, with 10 bases between the two germline ends. The CDR3 is 14 amino acids. The complete variable domain, with remaining parts taken from reference TRBV30 and TRBJ2-1, reads SQTIHQWPATLVQPVGSPLSLECTVEGTSNPNLYWYRQAAGRGLQLLFYSVGIGQISSEVPQNLSASRPQDRQFILSSKKLLLSDSGFYLCAWSVRSGYNEQFFGPGTRLTVL.